Included here is one T cell receptor beta chain sequence, with context. Its specificity is not known. This specimen belongs to a study of cytomegalovirus exposure and HLA in healthy donors. Overall study: Earlier, 200 million or so T cells were analyzed, and 95 million to 140 million unique TCR beta sequences were found among them. Out of about 410 genotyped donors, about 84% belonged to the Caucasian-associated ancestry cluster. Study conclusions and caveats: A later analysis linked a missense DCLRE1C variant to TCR beta V- and J-gene trimming. Prediction of most subjects' HLA-A and HLA-B alleles by TCR beta sequences was reportedly accurate.

V trimming: 3 bases; J trimming: 1 base; junction bases outside the gene matches: 4. Germline V gene sequence: CDR1 KGHSH, CDR2 LQKENI. The CDR3 has 16 amino acids. The PCR made use of 60 Vbeta and 13 Jbeta primers. Sequencing was performed with immunoSEQ multiplex PCR; in TCRdb, only in-frame clones are kept and a portion is missing. The sample holds 140,000 to 150,000 clones; around two thirds are singletons and the top ten take around 1.9%. The receptor was derived from a male donor in good health and CMV-seronegative. The sequenced sample was PBMCs. The gene calls are TRBV18 and TRBJ1-5; 9 bases are a match to TRBD1. CDR3 bases: TGTGCCAGCTCACCTCCCGGACAGGGGAGCAATCAGCCCCAGCATTTT. Amino acids: CASSPPGQGSNQPQHF. Filled out from reference TRBV18 and TRBJ1-5, the complete variable domain reads NAGVMQNPRHLVRRRGQEARLRCSPMKGHSHVYWYRQLPEEGLKFMVYLQKENIIDESGMPKERFSAEFPKEGPSILRIQQVVRGDSAAYFCASSPPGQGSNQPQHFGDGTRLSIL.